The 6 T cell receptor beta chains below were found in one sample sequenced in a study of blood T cell repertoires in COVID-19. Libraries were prepared by immunoSEQ multiplex PCR; TCRdb keeps only in-frame clonotypes and omits some of them. The table has roughly 90,000 clones, roughly 89% seen once; the top ten hold around 5.2%. The specimen was peripheral blood. These receptors were obtained from a woman aged 80 or over with active COVID-19.

This clone was seen a single time. V is TRBV18 and J is TRBJ2-1; D is possibly TRBD1 (6 bases). The V end was cut by 4 bases, the J end by 0 bases, with 13 bases between. This CDR3 has 16 residues. Per the germline V gene, CDR1 is KGHSH and CDR2 is LQKENI. CDR3 in amino acids: CASSLQGQGSYNEQFF. As DNA, the CDR3 is TGTGCCAGCTCACTACAGGGTCAGGGCTCCTACAATGAGCAGTTCTTC.

This chain links TRBV27 with TRBJ1-1; 8 bases are shared with TRBD1. Trimming took 3 bases from V and 1 from J; bases not matched to a gene: 7. There are 16 residues in the CDR3. The germline gives CDR1 MNHEY, CDR2 SMNVEV (reference sequence). The CDR3: CASSFPTGGGNTEAFF. The CDR3 nucleotides read TGTGCCAGCAGTTTTCCAACAGGGGGGGGGAACACTGAAGCTTTCTTT.

V and J are TRBV7-8 and TRBJ2-1, with 8 bases that match TRBD1. CDR1 and CDR2 (germline): SGHVS, FQNEAQ. The CDR3 spans 17 residues. Trimming removed 5 bases from V and 7 bases from J; junction bases left unmatched: 16. CDR3 loop: CASSQGQVKRDGNEQFF. The CDR3 DNA sequence: TGTGCCAGCAGCCAGGGACAGGTAAAGAGGGACGGAAATGAGCAGTTCTTC.

The J gene is TRBJ1-6, the V gene TRBV3-1 (or the pseudogene TRBV3-2); 8 bases agree with TRBD1. The CDR3 consists of 14 residues. The junction had 0 bases not matched to a gene; V was cut back by 1 base and J by 7 bases. CDR1 is LGHDT and CDR2 is YNNKEL in the germline V gene (reference sequence). CDR3 coding DNA: TGTGCCAGCAGCCAAGGGACAGGGAATTCACCCCTCCACTTT. Translating gives CASSQGTGNSPLHF.

The rearrangement links TRBV11-2 to TRBJ2-7; possible D gene TRBD2, 6 bases. The CDR3 covers 13 residues. Germline CDR1 reads SGHAT; CDR2 reads FQNNGV. Trimming pared 0 bases from V and 6 bases from J, leaving 9 bases between. The CDR3 reads CASSLDLGGEQYF. DNA of the CDR3: TGTGCCAGCAGCTTAGATCTGGGAGGCGAGCAGTACTTC.

The chain joins TRBV5-4 to TRBJ2-1; 11 positions agree with TRBD2. There are 16 residues in the CDR3. Germline V gene lookup returns CDR1 SGHNT and CDR2 YYREEE (reference sequence). Trimming at V came to 2 bases and at J to 7 bases, leaving 8 bases not matched to a gene. Written as DNA, the CDR3 is TGTGCCAGCAGCTTCCCGGGACTAGCGGAGGAGAATGAGCAGTTCTTC. This gives the protein CASSFPGLAEENEQFF.